This T cell receptor beta chain was captured in a study of T cell repertoires in cytomegalovirus infection. MiXCR, applied by TCRdb to the reads, yields one record per CDR3 protein. The sample holds about 830,000 distinct CDR3 sequences, about 31% seen once. The germline V gene has CDR1 WSHSY and CDR2 SAAADI. CDR3 length: 13 residues. The ends were cut back, 4 bases at V and 5 bases at J, with 9 bases in the middle. Concerning this clonotype itself: Its antigen is as yet unknown.

This receptor was taken from a human donor in good health (CMV status not recorded). Some clones in this sample may be carry-over from other donors' samples. This specimen was cultured CD8+ T cells from PBMCs, taken from culture after CMV antigen stimulation. This chain links TRBV10-2 with TRBJ1-5, with unresolved D. The CDR3 bases are TGCGCCAGCAGTGGGAACACCTATCAGCCCCAGCATTTT. Its translation is CASSGNTYQPQHF.